This TCR beta chain stems from a study of T cell responses to AZD1222 COVID-19 vaccine. Study-level points and caveats: Just five to seven AZD1222 recipients tested seropositive at baseline. No repertoire was sampled before or during the peak T cell response, only after it. Across spike, vaccine-associated CD4 TCRs were found, dominant at 160-218 and 743-854.

The data were produced by immunoSEQ multiplex PCR, yet TCRdb's version contains in-frame clones alone and is incomplete. This sample has 90,000 to 120,000 clones, with about 92% found just once. V trimming: 3 bases; J trimming: 4 bases; junction bases outside the gene matches: 10. The length of the CDR3 is 17 residues. Germline lookup yields CDR1 LGHNA and CDR2 YSLEER. A note on this clone: Antigen: not known.

This TCR came from an adult in good health. The V gene is TRBV4-3, the J gene TRBJ2-7, with 12 bases lining up with TRBD2. The starting material was peripheral blood, obtained on day 0 of AZD1222 vaccination. CDR3 nucleotides: TGCGCCAGCAGCCAGGGGACTTCCGGGACTAGCGGGTACGAGCAGTACTTC. This translates into CASSQGTSGTSGYEQYF.